This T cell receptor beta chain was captured in a study of blood T cells in healthy people across ages. Study-wide background: Template switching retrieved approximately one barcoded beta molecule for each two T cells. Regarding the study as a whole: Lack of knowledge of donor CMV status possibly confounded expanded clonotype changes.

V lost 0 bases, J lost 7 bases, and 22 bases lay in between. Germline V gene sequence: CDR1 LGHDT, CDR2 YNNKEL (reference sequence). The CDR3 length is 18 residues. Next came a second PCR, run for roughly 6 to 11 cycles, which used a sample-barcoded 5' primer along with a J-beta primer mix. Every sample produced at least 2.5 million CDR3-containing paired-end reads. TCRdb re-derived calls from the 5' RACE reads in MiXCR, one entry per CDR3 protein. This table has roughly 730,000 distinct CDR3 sequences, 45% to 70% appearing once. A remark on this clonotype: The antigen remains unidentified.

The sequence was obtained from a man in his forties in good health. The source material was blood. The chain has TRBV3-1 and TRBJ1-5, with D possibly being TRBD1 (6 bases). In DNA form, the CDR3 reads TGTGCCAGCAGCCAAGATTCCGTCCGGGGGCGGTTGGGACAGCCCCAGCATTTT. Its translation is CASSQDSVRGRLGQPQHF.